The 6 T cell receptor beta chains below come from one sample, sequenced in a study of control samples from healthy donors and cancer patients. Some clones are missing from TCRdb's copy, which holds only in-frame ones; the method was immunoSEQ multiplex PCR. The repertoire holds approximately 170,000 clones, about 90% seen once, with roughly 0.64% in the top ten. The sequenced material came from blood. These receptor sequences come from a young woman in good health.

The J gene is TRBJ2-1, the V gene TRBV11-2; D perhaps matches TRBD1 (5 bases). CDR3 length: 12 amino acids. Germline lookup yields CDR1 SGHAT and CDR2 FQNNGV. Deletions cut 5 bases from V and 7 bases from J, with 9 bases between. CDR3 sequence reads: CASSHPGNEQFF. The CDR3 bases are TGTGCCAGCAGCCACCCAGGGAATGAGCAGTTCTTC.

This CDR3 reads CASSLAGETQYF. The CDR3 DNA sequence: TGTGCCAGCAGCCTAGCAGGCGAGACCCAGTACTTC. V usage is TRBV3-1 (or the pseudogene TRBV3-2) and J usage is TRBJ2-5; no firm D call. CDR3 length: 12 amino acids. Germline V CDR1 and CDR2: LGHDT, YNNKEL (reference sequence). Trimming took off 4 bases at V and 5 bases at J, with 8 bases between the two ends.

The chain couples TRBV28 to TRBJ2-7, with D possibly matching TRBD2 (6 bases). V lost 1 base, J lost 3 bases, and 13 bases lay in between. This CDR3 is built from 15 residues. CDR1 MDHEN and CDR2 SYDVKM come from the germline V gene. DNA for the CDR3: TGTGCCAGCAGTTTATATAAAACGGGGGACTACGAGCAGTACTTC. The encoded protein is CASSLYKTGDYEQYF. The whole variable domain, remainder taken from reference TRBV28 and TRBJ2-7, is DVKVTQSSRYLVKRTGEKVFLECVQDMDHENMFWYRQDPGLGLRLIYFSYDVKMKEKGDIPEGYSVSREKKERFSLILESASTNQTSMYLCASSLYKTGDYEQYFGPGTRLTVT.

The chain has TRBV28 and TRBJ1-6; no definite D call. CDR3 length: 13 residues. The germline V and J ends were trimmed by 4 bases and 9 bases, with 10 bases remaining between them. Per the germline V gene, CDR1 is MDHEN and CDR2 is SYDVKM. CDR3 protein: CASSYAGSSPLHF. CDR3 DNA: TGTGCCAGCAGTTATGCGGGTTCTTCACCCCTCCACTTT. The full variable domain, with the rest looked up from reference TRBV28 and TRBJ1-6, is DVKVTQSSRYLVKRTGEKVFLECVQDMDHENMFWYRQDPGLGLRLIYFSYDVKMKEKGDIPEGYSVSREKKERFSLILESASTNQTSMYLCASSYAGSSPLHFGNGTRLTVT.

About this clone: The germline gene is not matched at one end of the junction; a read error may be the cause. V is TRBV19 and J is TRBJ2-6, with D unresolved. The CDR3 runs 15 residues. Germline CDR1 reads LNHDA; CDR2 reads SQIVND (reference sequence). CDR3 region: CASSLESAGANVLTF. CDR3 DNA sequence: TGTGCCAGTAGTTTAGAATCGGCTGGGGCCAACGTCCTGACTTTC.

The V call is TRBV2, the J call TRBJ1-4; TRBD1 matches at 7 bases. The germline CDR1 and CDR2 sequences are SNHLY and FYNNEI. Trimming at V came to 7 bases and at J to 2 bases, leaving 4 bases not matched to a gene. The length of the CDR3 is 14 residues. The DNA of the CDR3 is TGTGCCAGCACGAGGGGGCAGACTAATGAAAAACTGTTTTTT. Its protein is CASTRGQTNEKLFF.